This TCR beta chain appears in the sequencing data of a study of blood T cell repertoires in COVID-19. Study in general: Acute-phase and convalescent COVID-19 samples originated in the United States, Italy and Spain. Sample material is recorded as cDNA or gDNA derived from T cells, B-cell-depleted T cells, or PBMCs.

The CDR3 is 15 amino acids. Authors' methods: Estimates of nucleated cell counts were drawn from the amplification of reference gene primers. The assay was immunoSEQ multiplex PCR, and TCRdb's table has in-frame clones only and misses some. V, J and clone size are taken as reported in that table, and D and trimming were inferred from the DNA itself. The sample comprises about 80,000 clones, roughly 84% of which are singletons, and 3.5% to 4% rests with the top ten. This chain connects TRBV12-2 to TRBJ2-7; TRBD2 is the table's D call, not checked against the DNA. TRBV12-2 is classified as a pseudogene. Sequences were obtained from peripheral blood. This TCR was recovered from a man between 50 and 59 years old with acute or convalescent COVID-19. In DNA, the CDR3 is TGTGCAAGTCGCCTCTCGACTAGAAGGTGCCGCGAGCAGTACTTC. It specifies CASRLSTRRCREQYF.